This T cell receptor beta chain emerged from a study of blood T cell repertoires in COVID-19. For the study at large: The United States, Italy and Spain provided the acute and convalescent COVID-19 samples. The cDNA or gDNA used as material had been derived from T cells, B-cell-depleted T cells, or PBMCs.

Authors' processing steps: Estimation of nucleated cell counts relied on the amplification of reference gene primers. Here immunoSEQ multiplex PCR was the method, and the copy in TCRdb shows in-frame clones only, minus some. V and J calls plus clone size are reproduced from that table; the DNA served to infer D and trimming. The sample carries about 250,000 clones, more than 70% recorded once. During active infection, Seattle patients enrolled and were then monitored through disease. Between the trimmed V and J ends, which lost 1 base and 0 bases, there was a span of 7 bases. The V gene's germline CDR1 is SGHVS and CDR2 FNYEAQ. The CDR3 sequence is 14 residues long.

This TCR was recovered from an elderly woman with COVID-19, enrolled during active disease. The rearrangement joins TRBV7-6 to TRBJ2-7; D not resolved. Input material: peripheral blood. This CDR3 reads CASSLGPSSYEQYF. The CDR3 bases are TGTGCCAGCAGCTTAGGGCCCAGCTCCTACGAGCAGTACTTC. The full variable domain, in which reference TRBV7-6 and TRBJ2-7 provide the parts outside the CDR3, is GAGVSQSPRYKVTKRGQDVALRCDPISGHVSLYWYRQALGQGPEFLTYFNYEAQQDKSGLPNDRFSAERPEGSISTLTIQRTEQRDSAMYRCASSLGPSSYEQYFGPGTRLTVT.